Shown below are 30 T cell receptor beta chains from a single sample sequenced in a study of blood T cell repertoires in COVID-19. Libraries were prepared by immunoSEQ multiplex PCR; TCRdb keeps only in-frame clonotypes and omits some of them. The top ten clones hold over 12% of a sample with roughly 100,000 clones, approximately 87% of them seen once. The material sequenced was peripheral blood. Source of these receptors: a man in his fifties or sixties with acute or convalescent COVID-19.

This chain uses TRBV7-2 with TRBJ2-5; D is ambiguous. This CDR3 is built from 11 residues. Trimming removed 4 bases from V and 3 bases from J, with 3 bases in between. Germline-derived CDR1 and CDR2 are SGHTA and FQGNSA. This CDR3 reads CASSSEETQYF. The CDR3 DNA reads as TGTGCCAGCAGCTCCGAAGAGACCCAGTACTTC. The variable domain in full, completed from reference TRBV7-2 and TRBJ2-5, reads GAGVSQSPSNKVTEKGKDVELRCDPISGHTALYWYRQSLGQGLEFLIYFQGNSAPDKSGLPSDRFSAERTGGSVSTLTIQRTQQEDSAVYLCASSSEETQYFGPGTRLLVL.

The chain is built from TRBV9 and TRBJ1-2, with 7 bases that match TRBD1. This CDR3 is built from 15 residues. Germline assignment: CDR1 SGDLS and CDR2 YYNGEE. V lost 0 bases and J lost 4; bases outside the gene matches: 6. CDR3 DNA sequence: TGTGCCAGCAGCGTAGAGGTGTGGGACAGCTATGGCTACACCTTC. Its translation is CASSVEVWDSYGYTF.

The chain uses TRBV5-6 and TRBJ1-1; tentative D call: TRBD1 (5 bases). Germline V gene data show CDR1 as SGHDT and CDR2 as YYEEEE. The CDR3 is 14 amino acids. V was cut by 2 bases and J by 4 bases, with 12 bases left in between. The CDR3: CASSLLQGSTEAFF. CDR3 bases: TGTGCCAGCAGCTTATTGCAGGGTAGCACTGAAGCTTTCTTT. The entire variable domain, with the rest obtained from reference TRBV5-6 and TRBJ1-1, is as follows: DAGVTQSPTHLIKTRGQQVTLRCSPKSGHDTVSWYQQALGQGPQFIFQYYEEEERQRGNFPDRFSGHQFPNYSSELNVNALLLGDSALYLCASSLLQGSTEAFFGQGTRLTVV.

As DNA, the CDR3 is TGCGCCAGCAGCCCGACAGGAGAGACCCAGTACTTC. Amino acid sequence: CASSPTGETQYF. The chain uses TRBV5-1 and TRBJ2-5; TRBD1 is a possible D gene (6 bases). The CDR3 has 12 amino acids. Germline CDR1 reads SGHRS; CDR2 reads YFSETQ. V lost 4 bases to trimming and J lost 4 bases, with 8 bases between them.

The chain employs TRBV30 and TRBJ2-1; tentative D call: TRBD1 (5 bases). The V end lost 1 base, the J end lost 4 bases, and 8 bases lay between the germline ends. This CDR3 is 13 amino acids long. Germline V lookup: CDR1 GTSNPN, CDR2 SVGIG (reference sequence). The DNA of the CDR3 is TGTGCCTGGAGTGAGAACAGGTACAATGAGCAGTTCTTC. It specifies CAWSENRYNEQFF.

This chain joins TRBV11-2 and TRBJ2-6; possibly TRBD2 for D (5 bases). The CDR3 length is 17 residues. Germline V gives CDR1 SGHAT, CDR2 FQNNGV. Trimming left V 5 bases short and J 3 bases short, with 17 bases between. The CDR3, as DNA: TGTGCCAGCAGCCCATCGGGGTTTAACCTTGGGGCCAACGTCCTGACTTTC. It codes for CASSPSGFNLGANVLTF.

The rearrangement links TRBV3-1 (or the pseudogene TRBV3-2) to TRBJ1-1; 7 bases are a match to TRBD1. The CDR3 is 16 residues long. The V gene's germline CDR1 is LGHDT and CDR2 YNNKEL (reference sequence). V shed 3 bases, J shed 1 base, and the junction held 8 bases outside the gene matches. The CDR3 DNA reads TGTGCCAGCAGCCAGTTCCCCGGGACAGCGAACACTGAAGCTTTCTTT. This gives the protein CASSQFPGTANTEAFF.

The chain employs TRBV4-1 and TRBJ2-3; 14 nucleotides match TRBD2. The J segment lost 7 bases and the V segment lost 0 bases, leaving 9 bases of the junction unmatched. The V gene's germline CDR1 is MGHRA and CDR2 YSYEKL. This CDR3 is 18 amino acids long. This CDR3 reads CASSQEGQTSGRANTQYF. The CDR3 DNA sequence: TGCGCCAGCAGCCAAGAAGGGCAGACTAGCGGGAGGGCGAATACGCAGTATTTT.

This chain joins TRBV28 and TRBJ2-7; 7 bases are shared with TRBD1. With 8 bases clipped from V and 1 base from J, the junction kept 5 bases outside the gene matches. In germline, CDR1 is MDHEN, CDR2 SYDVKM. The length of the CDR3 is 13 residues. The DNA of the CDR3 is TGTGCCAGCGAACAGGGGCCATCCTACGAGCAGTACTTC. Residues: CASEQGPSYEQYF.

The CDR3, as DNA: TGTGCCAGCAGCCAAGGGTTGACAGGACACACTGAAGCTTTCTTT. Protein: CASSQGLTGHTEAFF. The V gene is TRBV3-1 (or the pseudogene TRBV3-2), the J gene TRBJ1-1; tentatively, D is TRBD1 (6 bases). Germline CDR1 reads LGHDT; CDR2 reads YNNKEL (reference sequence). The V and J ends lost 1 base and 3 bases respectively, with 12 bases between them. This CDR3 is 15 amino acids long.

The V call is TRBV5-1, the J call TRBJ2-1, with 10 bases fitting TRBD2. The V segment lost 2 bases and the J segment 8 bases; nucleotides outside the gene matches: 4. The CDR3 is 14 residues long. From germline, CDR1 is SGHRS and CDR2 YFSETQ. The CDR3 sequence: CASSFTSGKHEQFF. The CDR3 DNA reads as TGCGCCAGCAGCTTCACTAGCGGGAAGCATGAGCAGTTCTTC. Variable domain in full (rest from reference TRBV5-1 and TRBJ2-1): KAGVTQTPRYLIKTRGQQVTLSCSPISGHRSVSWYQQTPGQGLQFLFEYFSETQRNKGNFPGRFSGRQFSNSRSEMNVSTLELGDSALYLCASSFTSGKHEQFFGPGTRLTVL.

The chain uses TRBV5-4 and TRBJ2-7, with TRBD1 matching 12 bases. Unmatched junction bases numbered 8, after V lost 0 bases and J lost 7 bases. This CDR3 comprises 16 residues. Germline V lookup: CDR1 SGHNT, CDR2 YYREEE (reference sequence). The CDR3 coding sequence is TGTGCCAGCAGCTTGGGGGGACAGGGGGCAAGGAGAGAGCAGTACTTC. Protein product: CASSLGGQGARREQYF.

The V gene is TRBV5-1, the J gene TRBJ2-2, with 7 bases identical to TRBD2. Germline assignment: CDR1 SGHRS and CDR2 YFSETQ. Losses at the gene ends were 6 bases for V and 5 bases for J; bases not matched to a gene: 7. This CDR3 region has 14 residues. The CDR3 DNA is TGCGCCAGCAAAGAGACTAGCAGGACCGGGGAGCTGTTTTTT. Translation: CASKETSRTGELFF.

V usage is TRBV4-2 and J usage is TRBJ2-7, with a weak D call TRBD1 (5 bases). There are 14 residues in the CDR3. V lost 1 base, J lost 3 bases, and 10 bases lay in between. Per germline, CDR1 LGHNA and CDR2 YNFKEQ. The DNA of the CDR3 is TGTGCCAGCAGCCAAGGGGGCCAGAGCTACGAGCAGTACTTC. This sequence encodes CASSQGGQSYEQYF.

The CDR3 nucleotides read TGTGCCACCAGTGACCAAGACGGGGGTCTGCGCGGCTACACCTTC. As protein: CATSDQDGGLRGYTF. V is TRBV24-1 and J is TRBJ1-2; perhaps TRBD1 as D (5 bases). The CDR3 covers 15 residues. CDR1 is KGHDR, CDR2 SFDVKD, per germline. The ends were cut back, 4 bases at V and 8 bases at J, with 19 bases in the middle.

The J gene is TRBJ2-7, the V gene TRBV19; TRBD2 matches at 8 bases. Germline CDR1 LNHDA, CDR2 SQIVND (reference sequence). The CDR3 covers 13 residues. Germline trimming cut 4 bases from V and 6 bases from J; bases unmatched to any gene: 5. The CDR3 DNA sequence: TGTGCCAGTAGTACAGCACTAGCGGCCGAGCAGTACTTC. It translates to CASSTALAAEQYF. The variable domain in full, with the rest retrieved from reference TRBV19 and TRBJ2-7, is DGGITQSPKYLFRKEGQNVTLSCEQNLNHDAMYWYRQDPGQGLRLIYYSQIVNDFQKGDIAEGYSVSREKKESFPLTVTSAQKNPTAFYLCASSTALAAEQYFGPGTRLTVT.

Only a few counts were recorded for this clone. The CDR3 is CASSPPPYNEQFF. The DNA of the CDR3 is TGTGCCAGTAGTCCCCCCCCTTACAATGAGCAGTTCTTC. The chain uses TRBV19 and TRBJ2-1, with D hard to call. The V and J ends lost 5 bases and 4 bases respectively, with 9 bases between them. From germline, CDR1 is LNHDA and CDR2 SQIVND (reference sequence). CDR3 length: 13 residues.

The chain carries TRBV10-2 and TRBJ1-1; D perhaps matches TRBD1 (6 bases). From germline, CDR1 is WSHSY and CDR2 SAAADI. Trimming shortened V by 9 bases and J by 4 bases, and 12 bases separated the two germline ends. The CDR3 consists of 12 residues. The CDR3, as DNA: TGCGCCAGTTTAACAGGGTCCACTGAAGCTTTCTTT. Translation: CASLTGSTEAFF.

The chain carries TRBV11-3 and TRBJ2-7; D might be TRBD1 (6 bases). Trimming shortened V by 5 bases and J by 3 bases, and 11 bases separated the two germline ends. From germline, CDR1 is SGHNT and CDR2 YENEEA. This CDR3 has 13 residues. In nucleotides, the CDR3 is TGTGCCAGCAGCCCGGGACATCTCTACGAGCAGTACTTC. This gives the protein CASSPGHLYEQYF. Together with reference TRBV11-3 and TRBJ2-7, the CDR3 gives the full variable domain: EAGVVQSPRYKIIEKKQPVAFWCNPISGHNTLYWYLQNLGQGPELLIRYENEEAVDDSQLPKDRFSAERLKGVDSTLKIQPAELGDSAVYLCASSPGHLYEQYFGPGTRLTVT.

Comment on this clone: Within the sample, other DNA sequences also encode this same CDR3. CDR3 sequence reads: CASSPGQGNQPQHF. CDR3 sequence (DNA): TGTGCCAGCTCACCAGGACAGGGCAATCAGCCCCAGCATTTT. This sequence joins TRBV18 and TRBJ1-5; 7 bases align to TRBD1. Germline CDR1 reads KGHSH; CDR2 reads LQKENI. The CDR3 sequence is 14 residues long. J gave up 2 bases and V 2 bases, and 0 bases lay outside the gene matches.

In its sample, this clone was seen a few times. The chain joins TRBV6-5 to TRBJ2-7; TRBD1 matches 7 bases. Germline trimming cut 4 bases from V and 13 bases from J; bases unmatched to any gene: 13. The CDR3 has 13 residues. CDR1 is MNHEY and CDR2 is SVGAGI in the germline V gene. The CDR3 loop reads CASSSGTVGVSYF. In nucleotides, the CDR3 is TGTGCCAGCAGTTCCGGGACAGTCGGTGTAAGTTACTTC.

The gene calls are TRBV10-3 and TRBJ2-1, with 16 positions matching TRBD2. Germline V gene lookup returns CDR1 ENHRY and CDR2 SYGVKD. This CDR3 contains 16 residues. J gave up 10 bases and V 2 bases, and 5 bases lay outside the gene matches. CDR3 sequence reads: CAISEGTSGRVKEQFF. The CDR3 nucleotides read TGTGCCATCAGTGAGGGGACTAGCGGGAGGGTTAAAGAGCAGTTCTTC.

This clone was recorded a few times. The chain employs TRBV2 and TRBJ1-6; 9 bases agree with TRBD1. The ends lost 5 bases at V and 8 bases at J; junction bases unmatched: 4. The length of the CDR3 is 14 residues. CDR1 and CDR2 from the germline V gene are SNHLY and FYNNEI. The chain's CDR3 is CASSLWDRDSPLHF. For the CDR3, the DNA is TGTGCCAGCAGTTTATGGGACAGGGATTCACCCCTCCACTTT.

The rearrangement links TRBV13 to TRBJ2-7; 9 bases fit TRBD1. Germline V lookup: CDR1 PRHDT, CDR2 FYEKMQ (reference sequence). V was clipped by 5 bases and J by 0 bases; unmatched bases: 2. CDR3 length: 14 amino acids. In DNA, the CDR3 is TGTGCCAGCAGCCGGGACAGGGCCTCCTACGAGCAGTACTTC. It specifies CASSRDRASYEQYF. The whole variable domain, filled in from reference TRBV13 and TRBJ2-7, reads AAGVIQSPRHLIKEKRETATLKCYPIPRHDTVYWYQQGPGQDPQFLISFYEKMQSDKGSIPDRFSAQQFSDYHSELNMSSLELGDSALYFCASSRDRASYEQYFGPGTRLTVT.

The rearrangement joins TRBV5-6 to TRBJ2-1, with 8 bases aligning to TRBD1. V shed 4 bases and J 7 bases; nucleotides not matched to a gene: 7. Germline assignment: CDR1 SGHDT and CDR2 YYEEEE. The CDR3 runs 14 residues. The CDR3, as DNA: TGTGCCAGCAGCCCCCGGACAGGGTTAAATGAGCAGTTCTTC. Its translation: CASSPRTGLNEQFF.

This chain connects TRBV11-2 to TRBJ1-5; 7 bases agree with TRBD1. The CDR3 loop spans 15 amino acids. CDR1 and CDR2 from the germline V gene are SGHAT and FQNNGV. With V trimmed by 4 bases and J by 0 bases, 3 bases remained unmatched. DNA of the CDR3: TGTGCCAGCAGCTCGGGGACAGTTAGCAATCAGCCCCAGCATTTT. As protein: CASSSGTVSNQPQHF.

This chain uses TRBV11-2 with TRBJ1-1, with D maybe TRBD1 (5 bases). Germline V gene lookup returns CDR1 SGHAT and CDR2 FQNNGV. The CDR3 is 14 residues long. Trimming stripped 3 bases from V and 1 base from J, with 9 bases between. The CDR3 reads CASSFAGKNTEAFF. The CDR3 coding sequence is TGTGCCAGCAGCTTTGCAGGGAAGAACACTGAAGCTTTCTTT. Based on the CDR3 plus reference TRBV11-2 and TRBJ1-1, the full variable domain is EAGVAQSPRYKIIEKRQSVAFWCNPISGHATLYWYQQILGQGPKLLIQFQNNGVVDDSQLPKDRFSAERLKGVDSTLKIQPAKLEDSAVYLCASSFAGKNTEAFFGQGTRLTVV.

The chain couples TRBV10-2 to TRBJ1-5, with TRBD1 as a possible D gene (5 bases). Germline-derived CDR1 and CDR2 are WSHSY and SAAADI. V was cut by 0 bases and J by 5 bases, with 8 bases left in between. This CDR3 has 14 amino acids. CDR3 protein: CASSESGGDQPQHF. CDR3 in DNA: TGCGCCAGCAGTGAGTCGGGGGGGGATCAGCCCCAGCATTTT.

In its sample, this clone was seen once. As DNA, the CDR3 is TGTGCCAGCAGTTCTCTAGAGACCCAGTACTTC. This translates into CASSSLETQYF. The gene calls are TRBV6-5 and TRBJ2-5, with unresolved D. The CDR3 runs 11 residues. V shed 4 bases and J shed 4 bases, with 4 bases lying between them. CDR1 and CDR2 (germline): MNHEY, SVGAGI.

The CDR3 sequence is CASSSSTSTGGYEQYF. Written as DNA, the CDR3 is TGTGCCAGCAGCTCCTCCACGTCGACAGGGGGCTACGAGCAGTACTTC. The chain couples TRBV11-2 to TRBJ2-7; 9 bases match TRBD1. CDR3 length: 16 amino acids. Looked up from germline, CDR1 is SGHAT and CDR2 is FQNNGV. V dropped 4 bases and J dropped 3; count of bases not matched to a gene: 10.